These 5 T cell receptor beta chains were all obtained from the same sample, sequenced in a study of shared clonotypes between healthy human individuals. Sequenced by immunoSEQ multiplex PCR; TCRdb stores in-frame clones only, minus some. The repertoire holds millions of clones, with roughly 95% as singletons. Sequencing was performed on naive CD4+ T cells sorted from blood. Described subset: CD45RA+ positively selected. These receptors all come from a man younger than 30 in good health.

Comments on this clone: The same CDR3 is also encoded by other DNA sequences in this sample. V gene TRBV6-5 combines with J gene TRBJ1-6; D is possibly TRBD1 (5 bases). Germline V lookup: CDR1 MNHEY, CDR2 SVGAGI. V was trimmed by 0 bases and J by 9 bases, leaving 6 bases between them. CDR3 size: 13 residues. The CDR3 is CASSYSGTSPLHF. The CDR3 DNA follows: TGTGCCAGCAGTTACTCGGGGACTTCACCCCTCCACTTT.

The J gene is TRBJ1-3, the V gene TRBV6-6, with D possibly TRBD1 on 5 matching bases. Germline values: CDR1 MNHNY, CDR2 SVGAGI (reference sequence). The CDR3 is 14 residues long. V dropped 7 bases and J dropped 4 bases, with 14 bases sitting between them. The CDR3 region has the DNA TGTGCCAGCACCTACCCGGGACGAGGAAACACCATATATTTT. It yields the protein CASTYPGRGNTIYF.

This sequence joins TRBV2 and TRBJ1-2; maybe TRBD1 (6 bases). V was cut by 10 bases and J by 5 bases, with 23 bases left in between. The germline gives CDR1 SNHLY, CDR2 FYNNEI. The CDR3 has 15 residues. CDR3 region: CATRWGVGGVYGYTF. In DNA, the CDR3 is TGTGCCACCAGATGGGGTGTAGGGGGTGTGTATGGCTACACCTTC.

A note on this clone: This sample includes further DNA sequences coding for the same CDR3. This chain links TRBV28 with TRBJ1-2; tentatively, D is TRBD1 (5 bases). The CDR3 has 13 residues. The V end lost 6 bases, the J end lost 4 bases, and 12 bases lay between the germline ends. Germline CDR1 reads MDHEN; CDR2 reads SYDVKM. The CDR3 nucleotides are TGTGCCAGCAGCCCCAGACAGCTCTATGGCTACACCTTC. Translated, it gives CASSPRQLYGYTF.

The chain combines TRBV28 with TRBJ1-5, with D possibly TRBD1 on 5 matching bases. Trimming removed 4 bases at V and 2 bases at J, with 24 bases between. CDR3 length: 19 residues. From germline, CDR1 is MDHEN and CDR2 SYDVKM. CDR3 protein: CASSSRGPGWSVGNQPQHF. The DNA for the CDR3 is TGTGCCAGCAGTTCTCGAGGACCAGGGTGGTCGGTCGGCAATCAGCCCCAGCATTTT.